A single sample gave rise to the 15 T cell receptor beta chains below, sequenced in a study of CD8+ T cells in alopecia areata listed by TCRdb under 2018. Libraries were constructed by the immunoSEQ multiplex PCR assay. RNA was extracted from all samples and reverse transcribed into cDNA as template for TCR sequencing. TCRdb obtained this table from immuneACCESS and retained in-frame rearrangements with V and J assigned. These tables miss some clones; where compared with another copy, unresolved V genes account for less than half of the shortfall, and the remainder is unexplained. In all, the sample holds some 51,000 clones, and approximately 96% of those were seen once. Clones ranked in the top ten supply around a quarter of the sample. The intended sense of this specimen's time point label: baseline before oral tofacitinib. The material sequenced was CD8+ T cells sorted from blood, taken at week 0. Receptor source: a human donor with alopecia areata.

CDR3 DNA: TGTGCTAGTGGTATCCCGGACCGTGGCACTGAAGCTTTCTTT. Its translation: CASGIPDRGTEAFF. The chain employs TRBV12-5 and TRBJ1-1; D gene uncertain. CDR3 length equals 14 residues. CDR1 LGHNT and CDR2 FRNRAP come from the germline V gene. With 5 bases removed from V and 4 bases from J, the gap between germline ends came to 14 bases.

The genes are TRBV15 and TRBJ2-6; 9 nucleotides match TRBD1. The length of the CDR3 is 18 residues. Trimming cost V 1 base and J 2 bases; bases outside gene matches: 6. Germline CDR1 and CDR2: LNHNV and YYDKDF (reference sequence). This CDR3 is CATSRVDRGGPGANVLTF. In DNA form, the CDR3 reads TGTGCCACCAGCAGAGTTGACAGGGGGGGCCCTGGGGCCAACGTCCTGACTTTC. Full variable domain (rest looked up from reference TRBV15 and TRBJ2-6): DAMVIQNPRYQVTQFGKPVTLSCSQTLNHNVMYWYQQKSSQAPKLLFHYYDKDFNNEADTPDNFQSRRPNTSFCFLDIRSPGLGDTAMYLCATSRVDRGGPGANVLTFGAGSRLTVL.

The chain couples TRBV11-2 to TRBJ2-2, with TRBD1 matching 8 bases. Germline lookup yields CDR1 SGHAT and CDR2 FQNNGV. The length of the CDR3 is 15 residues. Trimming took 3 bases from V and 2 from J; bases not matched to a gene: 2. CDR3 loop: CASSFGQGNTGELFF. In DNA, the CDR3 is TGTGCCAGCAGCTTTGGACAGGGAAACACCGGGGAGCTGTTTTTT.

This chain links TRBV13 with TRBJ2-7, with no clear D. Per the germline V gene, CDR1 is PRHDT and CDR2 is FYEKMQ (reference sequence). V lost 2 bases, J lost 5 bases, and 10 bases lay in between. The CDR3 length is 13 residues. CDR3 DNA: TGTGCCAGCAGCTTATCGTATATGGACGAGCAGTACTTC. This codes for CASSLSYMDEQYF.

The chain carries TRBV7-8 and TRBJ1-2; no clear D gene. V was clipped by 5 bases and J by 7 bases, with 14 bases between them. Germline V gives CDR1 SGHVS, CDR2 FQNEAQ. This CDR3 comprises 13 residues. CDR3 region: CASSRGVGGGYTF. The CDR3 DNA sequence: TGTGCCAGCAGCCGCGGCGTGGGTGGTGGCTACACCTTC.

This chain joins TRBV7-2 and TRBJ2-7; D might be TRBD2 (5 bases). CDR3 size: 13 residues. Germline values: CDR1 SGHTA, CDR2 FQGNSA. V lost 0 bases and J 5 bases, leaving 8 bases between the germline ends. The DNA for the CDR3 is TGTGCCAGCAGCTTAGCGGGAGCCCACGAGCAGTACTTC. It codes for CASSLAGAHEQYF.

The V call is TRBV2, the J call TRBJ1-2; TRBD1 might be the D (6 bases). Germline CDR1 reads SNHLY; CDR2 reads FYNNEI. The CDR3 runs to 13 residues. V was pared by 4 bases and J by 2 bases, with 8 bases between. The CDR3 DNA reads TGTGCCAGCAGTGGAACAGGGAACTATGGCTACACCTTC. This translates into CASSGTGNYGYTF.

This chain links TRBV4-1 with TRBJ1-1; a weak D match, TRBD1 (5 bases). Trimming took off 4 bases at V and 4 bases at J, with 13 bases between the two ends. The CDR3 sequence is 14 residues long. The germline gives CDR1 MGHRA, CDR2 YSYEKL. CDR3 protein: CASSRGGFGTEAFF. DNA for the CDR3: TGCGCCAGCAGCCGCGGGGGTTTTGGCACTGAAGCTTTCTTT.

Of note for this clone: Additional DNA sequences in this sample encode the identical CDR3. The chain is built from TRBV5-6 and TRBJ2-1; D is ambiguous. Germline CDR1 reads SGHDT; CDR2 reads YYEEEE. This CDR3 comprises 15 residues. V lost 4 bases and J 0 bases, leaving 11 bases between the germline ends. The DNA of the CDR3 is TGTGCCAGCAGCCTTGACCCGAGCTCCTACAATGAGCAGTTCTTC. Amino acid sequence: CASSLDPSSYNEQFF.

This clone has just one count. The chain combines TRBV27 with TRBJ2-1; D gene ambiguous. The germline V and J ends were trimmed by 5 bases and 6 bases, with 14 bases remaining between them. The CDR3 is made up of 14 amino acids. Germline V gene sequence: CDR1 MNHEY, CDR2 SMNVEV (reference sequence). In DNA, the CDR3 is TGTGCCAGCAGTCCTTCTGTAGGGTTCAATGAGCAGTTCTTC. Its translation is CASSPSVGFNEQFF.

The CDR3 sequence is CASSLVAPGTGPYEQYF. The CDR3 DNA reads as TGCGCCAGCAGCTTGGTTGCCCCCGGGACAGGGCCCTACGAGCAGTACTTC. The rearrangement links TRBV5-1 to TRBJ2-7; 9 nucleotides match TRBD1. Germline V lookup: CDR1 SGHRS, CDR2 YFSETQ. The CDR3 totals 17 residues. Trimming took 0 bases from V and 2 from J; bases not matched to a gene: 9.

The rearrangement uses TRBV20-1 and TRBJ2-7; D uncertain. The V and J ends lost 2 bases and 6 bases respectively, with 5 bases between them. CDR1 is DFQATT and CDR2 is SNEGSKA in the germline V gene (reference sequence). The CDR3 is 10 amino acids. The CDR3 DNA sequence: TGCAGTGCTAGACGTGGCGAGCAGTACTTC. It encodes CSARRGEQYF.

This chain connects TRBV21-1 to TRBJ2-7; no DNA check was done on the table's D call, TRBD1. TRBV21-1 is a pseudogene segment. The CDR3 covers 14 residues. The CDR3 loop is CASSKDRDSYEQYF. In DNA, the CDR3 is TGTGCCAGCAGCAAAGACAGGGACTCCTACGAGCAGTACTTC.

V gene TRBV2 combines with J gene TRBJ2-1; 9 nucleotides agree with TRBD2. The junction had 2 bases not matched to a gene; V was cut back by 2 bases and J by 0 bases. Germline CDR1 is SNHLY and CDR2 is FYNNEI. The CDR3 is made up of 16 amino acids. The CDR3 DNA follows: TGTGCCAGCAGTGAACTAGCGGGGAGCTCCTACAATGAGCAGTTCTTC. Translation gives CASSELAGSSYNEQFF. Together with reference TRBV2 and TRBJ2-1, the CDR3 gives the full variable domain: EPEVTQTPSHQVTQMGQEVILRCVPISNHLYFYWYRQILGQKVEFLVSFYNNEISEKSEIFDDQFSVERPDGSNFTLKIRSTKLEDSAMYFCASSELAGSSYNEQFFGPGTRLTVL.

V is TRBV6-6 and J is TRBJ1-1, with D tentatively TRBD1 (5 bases). CDR1 and CDR2 (germline): MNHNY, SVGAGI (reference sequence). The CDR3 consists of 14 residues. Trimming took off 2 bases at V and 3 bases at J, with 10 bases between the two ends. DNA of the CDR3: TGTGCCAGCAGTTACGCCGTGGGGGACACTGAAGCTTTCTTT. It specifies CASSYAVGDTEAFF.